Following are 21 T cell receptor beta chains from one sample sequenced in a study of cytomegalovirus exposure and HLA in healthy donors. Primers included in the PCR were 60 Vbeta and 13 Jbeta primers. Sequenced by immunoSEQ multiplex PCR; TCRdb stores in-frame clones only, minus some. The table lists some 170,000 clones, about four fifths of them singletons. The sequenced sample consisted of PBMCs. The source of these receptors is a man between 45 and 60 years old in good health and CMV-seropositive.

The J gene is TRBJ2-6, the V gene TRBV27; D uncertain. Germline values: CDR1 MNHEY, CDR2 SMNVEV (reference sequence). V was cut by 3 bases and J by 3 bases, with 3 bases left in between. The CDR3 loop spans 13 amino acids. CDR3 sequence reads: CASSLSGANVLTF. CDR3 in DNA: TGTGCCAGCAGTTTGAGTGGGGCCAACGTCCTGACTTTC.

This clone was recorded a few times. The chain recombines TRBV5-6 with TRBJ2-7, with 9 bases matching TRBD1. CDR3 length: 15 amino acids. After removal of 4 bases from V and 1 base from J, the junction contained 6 bases not matched to a gene. Germline lookup yields CDR1 SGHDT and CDR2 YYEEEE. CDR3 region: CASSPVGTGSYEQYF. The CDR3, as DNA: TGTGCCAGCAGCCCCGTGGGGACAGGGTCCTACGAGCAGTACTTC.

The chain recombines TRBV5-1 with TRBJ2-3; TRBD2 matches 10 bases. The J segment lost 6 bases and the V segment lost 2 bases, leaving 6 bases of the junction unmatched. CDR1 is SGHRS, CDR2 YFSETQ, per germline. The CDR3 extends over 15 amino acids. CDR3 nucleotide sequence: TGCGCCAGCAGCTTAGCGGGGGGGTACCAGGATACGCAGTATTTT. It specifies CASSLAGGYQDTQYF.

This chain uses TRBV14 with TRBJ1-2; 7 positions agree with TRBD1. Trimming took 3 bases from V and 7 from J; bases not matched to a gene: 8. This CDR3 region has 14 residues. From germline, CDR1 is SGHDN and CDR2 FVKESK. CDR3 DNA: TGTGCCAGCAGCCAGGCGGGACAGATCGGTGGCTACACCTTC. This translates into CASSQAGQIGGYTF.

This clone appeared a single time. The chain joins TRBV28 to TRBJ2-1, with 14 bases matching TRBD2. The CDR3 runs 15 residues. CDR1 and CDR2 (germline): MDHEN, SYDVKM. The trim removed 6 bases at V and 6 bases at J, leaving 4 bases unmatched. The DNA for the CDR3 is TGTGCCAGCAGATTGACTAGCGGGGGGGCCAATGAGCAGTTCTTC. Translation gives CASRLTSGGANEQFF. Filled out from reference TRBV28 and TRBJ2-1, the complete variable domain reads DVKVTQSSRYLVKRTGEKVFLECVQDMDHENMFWYRQDPGLGLRLIYFSYDVKMKEKGDIPEGYSVSREKKERFSLILESASTNQTSMYLCASRLTSGGANEQFFGPGTRLTVL.

The chain joins TRBV29-1 to TRBJ2-7, with 10 bases fitting TRBD2. CDR1 SQVTM and CDR2 ANQGSEA come from the germline V gene. The junction had 7 bases not matched to a gene; V was cut back by 1 base and J by 4 bases. The CDR3 length is 15 residues. The chain's CDR3 is CSVEGALAGVYEQYF. Written as DNA, the CDR3 is TGCAGCGTTGAAGGCGCCCTAGCGGGAGTGTACGAGCAGTACTTC.

V is TRBV5-4 and J is TRBJ2-7, with 12 nucleotides matching TRBD2. Germline CDR1 reads SGHNT; CDR2 reads YYREEE (reference sequence). The CDR3 length is 15 residues. The V and J ends lost 4 bases and 3 bases, in that order; junction bases with no gene match: 5. CDR3 sequence (DNA): TGTGCCAGCAGCGACGGGGGACTAGCGGGCTACGAGCAGTACTTC. Residues: CASSDGGLAGYEQYF. The full variable domain, rest sourced from reference TRBV5-4 and TRBJ2-7, is ETGVTQSPTHLIKTRGQQVTLRCSSQSGHNTVSWYQQALGQGPQFIFQYYREEENGRGNFPPRFSGLQFPNYSSELNVNALELDDSALYLCASSDGGLAGYEQYFGPGTRLTVT.

This chain's CDR3 is CASSYERADNTGELFF. The DNA for the CDR3 is TGTGCCAGCAGCTACGAGCGCGCGGATAACACCGGGGAGCTGTTTTTT. The chain carries TRBV5-8 and TRBJ2-2; D remains unclear. Germline loops: CDR1 SGHTS, CDR2 YDEGEE. Trimming removed 3 bases from V and 2 bases from J, with 14 bases in between. This CDR3 is 16 amino acids long.

This clone appeared a few times. This rearrangement joins TRBV9 to TRBJ2-1; TRBD2 matches 12 bases. Germline-derived CDR1 and CDR2 are SGDLS and YYNGEE. CDR3 length: 16 residues. Trimming cost V 4 bases and J 5 bases; bases outside gene matches: 7. For the CDR3, the DNA is TGTGCCAGCAGCTTACGGACTAGCGGGGCCCACAATGAGCAGTTCTTC. This gives the protein CASSLRTSGAHNEQFF.

J is TRBJ2-7 and V is TRBV7-9; TRBD1 might be the D (6 bases). CDR3 size: 12 residues. The V gene's germline CDR1 is SEHNR and CDR2 FQNEAQ (reference sequence). Between the trimmed V and J ends, which lost 5 bases and 2 bases, there was a span of 7 bases. In DNA form, the CDR3 reads TGTGCCAGCAGCCCAGGGGCCTACGAGCAGTACTTC. This translates into CASSPGAYEQYF.

This chain connects TRBV6-5 to TRBJ1-2, with D possibly matching TRBD1 (5 bases). The CDR3 runs 14 residues. In germline, CDR1 is MNHEY, CDR2 SVGAGI. The V gene lost 5 bases and the J gene lost 3 bases, with 13 bases spanning the gap. Written as DNA, the CDR3 is TGTGCCAGCAGTCCCCAGCAGGGTTACTATGGCTACACCTTC. It codes for CASSPQQGYYGYTF.

V usage is TRBV6-5 and J usage is TRBJ1-2, with TRBD1 identical over 10 bases. Germline V lookup: CDR1 MNHEY, CDR2 SVGAGI. The CDR3 is made up of 16 amino acids. The J segment lost 5 bases and the V segment lost 1 base, leaving 7 bases of the junction unmatched. CDR3 nucleotides: TGTGCCAGCAGTTACTTAATCGGGACAGGGGTTTATGGCTACACCTTC. The encoded protein is CASSYLIGTGVYGYTF.

This clone was seen a single time. The chain links TRBV7-9 to TRBJ2-7, with D possibly TRBD1 on 6 matching bases. Deletions cut 5 bases from V and 6 bases from J, with 11 bases between. This CDR3 has 12 amino acids. Germline lookup yields CDR1 SEHNR and CDR2 FQNEAQ (reference sequence). CDR3 in DNA: TGTGCCAGCAGCATCGGGACACCCGAGCAGTACTTC. The encoded protein is CASSIGTPEQYF.

This chain uses TRBV6-5 with TRBJ1-6; TRBD1 matches 8 bases. This CDR3 is built from 14 residues. V was pared by 6 bases and J by 6 bases, with 4 bases of the junction left unmatched. Germline V gives CDR1 MNHEY, CDR2 SVGAGI. CDR3 region: CASSPDRGNSPLHF. CDR3 sequence (DNA): TGTGCCAGCAGCCCTGACAGGGGTAATTCACCCCTCCACTTT.

In this sample, this clone turned up a few times. The rearrangement joins TRBV30 to TRBJ1-5; D is unclear. There are 13 residues in the CDR3. Germline V gene lookup returns CDR1 GTSNPN and CDR2 SVGIG (reference sequence). V lost 2 bases and J 0 bases, leaving 5 bases between the germline ends. CDR3 coding DNA: TGTGCCTGGAGTTCAGGTAGCAATCAGCCCCAGCATTTT. The encoded protein is CAWSSGSNQPQHF. Combining the CDR3 with reference TRBV30 and TRBJ1-5 gives the whole variable domain SQTIHQWPATLVQPVGSPLSLECTVEGTSNPNLYWYRQAAGRGLQLLFYSVGIGQISSEVPQNLSASRPQDRQFILSSKKLLLSDSGFYLCAWSSGSNQPQHFGDGTRLSIL.

The chain has TRBV12-2 and TRBJ1-1; the DNA was not compared with TRBD1, the D call given in the table. TRBV12-2 is a known pseudogene. The CDR3 spans 15 residues. The CDR3 sequence is CASRPSRQKDTEAFF. Written as DNA, the CDR3 is TGTGCAAGTCGCCCTTCCAGACAGAAAGACACTGAAGCTTTCTTT.

This chain uses TRBV28 with TRBJ2-3; D possibly corresponds to TRBD2 (5 bases). The length of the CDR3 is 12 residues. The V gene lost 6 bases and the J gene lost 7 bases, with 11 bases spanning the gap. In germline, CDR1 is MDHEN, CDR2 SYDVKM. This CDR3 is CASRTTTNTQYF. In DNA form, the CDR3 reads TGTGCCAGCAGGACGACTACAAATACGCAGTATTTT.

The chain links TRBV28 to TRBJ2-7; D gene uncertain. This CDR3 is 13 amino acids long. The germline CDR1 and CDR2 sequences are MDHEN and SYDVKM. The V end lost 7 bases, the J end lost 5 bases, and 15 bases lay between the germline ends. CDR3 nucleotide sequence: TGTGCCAGCATGAAACCGGGTACGGACGAGCAGTACTTC. Its translation: CASMKPGTDEQYF.

This clone showed up just a few times. The chain employs TRBV6-6 and TRBJ2-3; possible D gene TRBD2, 5 bases. Germline V CDR1 and CDR2: MNHNY, SVGAGI (reference sequence). The CDR3 is made up of 15 amino acids. Trimming cost V 5 bases and J 4 bases, with 16 bases left between them. CDR3: CASSPRTPRADTQYF. CDR3 in DNA: TGTGCCAGCAGTCCTCGTACACCGAGGGCAGATACGCAGTATTTT.

The chain is built from TRBV4-1 and TRBJ2-5; D might be TRBD2 (6 bases). The length of the CDR3 is 15 residues. Germline V gene sequence: CDR1 MGHRA, CDR2 YSYEKL. V shed 0 bases and J shed 4 bases, with 12 bases lying between them. CDR3: CASSQDGGGRETQYF. The CDR3 DNA reads as TGCGCCAGCAGCCAAGATGGTGGAGGGAGAGAGACCCAGTACTTC.

The V gene is TRBV6-5, the J gene TRBJ1-2; D gene ambiguous. CDR1 is MNHEY and CDR2 is SVGAGI in the germline V gene. The germline V and J ends were trimmed by 0 bases and 8 bases, with 19 bases remaining between them. The CDR3 length is 16 residues. CDR3 sequence reads: CASSYSPDYPKSGYTF. The CDR3 DNA reads TGTGCCAGCAGTTACTCTCCGGACTACCCAAAATCCGGCTACACCTTC.